The T cell receptor beta chain under discussion was sequenced for a study of Graves' ophthalmopathy and Graves' hyperthyroidism. Whole-study findings and limits: Ophthalmopathy versus stable hyperthyroidism: 13-signature model gave under 90% sensitivity, just under 82% specificity.

The authors used Ficoll-Paque density gradient centrifugation to separate PBMCs. The input was 10 ml of fresh peripheral blood. Note on this clonotype: No antigen is known for it.

Amplified material comprised TCR beta CDR3 regions derived from RNA transcripts. First-round RT-PCR used HTBI primers; second-round multiplex PCR followed. TCRdb fed the multiplex PCR reads into MiXCR, producing one record per CDR3 protein. Here the sample spans hundreds of thousands of distinct CDR3 sequences, 40% being singletons. The V end was cut by 8 bases, the J end by 4 bases, with 17 bases between. The CDR3 is 14 residues long. From germline, CDR1 is MGHDK and CDR2 SYGVNS. The TCR sequence derives from an adult man with Graves' ophthalmopathy. The sequencing input was peripheral blood. The chain links TRBV25-1 to TRBJ1-2, with a weak D call TRBD1 (6 bases). The CDR3 coding sequence is TGTGCCAGCGATGAGACAGGTGGAGGCTATGGCTACACCTTC. Translating it yields CASDETGGGYGYTF.